The T cell receptor beta chain described here comes from a study of blood T cell repertoires in COVID-19. Background on the study: The analysed material was cDNA or gDNA that came from T cells, B-cell-depleted T cells, or PBMCs.

While infection was still active, Seattle patients were enrolled and then followed longitudinally. TCRdb keeps only in-frame clones here, not all; method: immunoSEQ multiplex PCR. The sample includes roughly 230,000 clones, nearly 90% of them seen just once. The sequence was collected from a woman in her fifties or sixties with COVID-19, enrolled during active disease. The sequenced sample was peripheral blood.

CDR3 loop: CASSQSLQGAEQFF. The CDR3 DNA follows: TGTGCCAGCAGCCAATCCTTACAGGGCGCTGAGCAGTTCTTC. The chain employs TRBV7-2 and TRBJ2-1; tentatively, D is TRBD1 (6 bases). Trimming removed 5 bases from V and 9 bases from J, with 17 bases in between. Germline CDR1 SGHTA, CDR2 FQGNSA. The CDR3 spans 14 residues.